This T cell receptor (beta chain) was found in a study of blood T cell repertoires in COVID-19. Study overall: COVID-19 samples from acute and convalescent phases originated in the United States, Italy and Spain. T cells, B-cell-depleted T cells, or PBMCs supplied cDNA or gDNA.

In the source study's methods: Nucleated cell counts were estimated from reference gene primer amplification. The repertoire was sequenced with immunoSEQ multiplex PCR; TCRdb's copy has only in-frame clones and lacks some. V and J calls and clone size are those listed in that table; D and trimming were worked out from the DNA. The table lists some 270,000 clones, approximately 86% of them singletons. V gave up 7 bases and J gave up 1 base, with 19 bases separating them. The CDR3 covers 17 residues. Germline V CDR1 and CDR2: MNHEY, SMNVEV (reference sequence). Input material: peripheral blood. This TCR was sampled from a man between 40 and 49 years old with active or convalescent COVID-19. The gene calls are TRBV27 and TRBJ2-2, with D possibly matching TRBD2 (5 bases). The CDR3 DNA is TGTGCCAGCATGAACAGACTAAACCTCTTGAACACCGGGGAGCTGTTTTTT. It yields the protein CASMNRLNLLNTGELFF.